A selection of T cell receptor beta chains follows, all from one sample in a study of blood T cell repertoires in COVID-19. Produced via immunoSEQ multiplex PCR; TCRdb's table is partial and in-frame only. Of some 430,000 clones in the sample, 90% were seen once. Material: PBMCs or T cells enriched from blood (not recorded which). Receptors originate from a man between 18 and 35 years old who had recovered from COVID-19. Both conserved end residues are part of each CDR3. Each record gives: CDR3 protein, clone size, V gene. Rows give clone size only sometimes, using once, few, many, or a class for an expanded clone.

CDR3 protein: CASKSSSGSKNTQYF
clone size: -
V gene: TRBV3-1/TRBV3-2

CDR3 protein: CASRHTGGQGYTF
clone size: -
V gene: TRBV11-3

CDR3 protein: CASSTDRGSNSPLHF
clone size: -
V gene: TRBV5-1

CDR3 protein: CASSLRATAYGYTF
clone size: -
V gene: TRBV27

CDR3 protein: CASRVGQGPYGYTF
clone size: -
V gene: TRBV2

CDR3 protein: CASSRGTGAETQYF
clone size: once
V gene: TRBV4-1

CDR3 protein: CASSQVASGIYNEQFF
clone size: -
V gene: TRBV3-1/TRBV3-2

CDR3 protein: CASSLAGNSDTQYF
clone size: once
V gene: TRBV7-3

CDR3 protein: CAISPPTGSKAGNTIYF
clone size: -
V gene: TRBV10-3

CDR3 protein: CASSLEGATGELFF
clone size: -
V gene: TRBV5-1